The 6 T cell receptor delta chains below all came from one sample that was sequenced in a study of delta chains in infants with herpesvirus infections. Reverse transcription of PBMC RNA used primers specific for the gamma and delta chains. TCRdb fed the RT-PCR reads into CATT to redo clone calling. The sample includes 750 to 1,000 delta-chain clones, approximately 8.6% seen only once; the top ten take about 5.6%. The material sequenced was peripheral blood, taken at time point 2 of longitudinal follow-up. These receptors were obtained from a human donor who was a Ugandan infant, either HIV-exposed or HIV-unexposed (not recorded which).

There is no V gene call, and the J gene is TRDJ1; TRDD3, the table's D call, was not compared with the DNA. The CDR3 is 18 residues long. In DNA, the CDR3 is TGTGCTCTGAGTGGGAGCCAGCCGGGTTATTTGTACACCGATAAACTCATCTTT. Protein sequence: CALSGSQPGYLYTDKLIF.

On this clone itself: Possible read error: a much larger clone is one base away. The same CDR3 can be traced to other DNA sequences in this sample. This chain links TRDV1 with TRDJ1; perhaps TRDD3 as D (6 bases). The germline V gene encodes CDR1 TSWWSYY and CDR2 QGS. The ends were cut back, 4 bases at V and 4 bases at J, with 31 bases in the middle. The CDR3 totals 20 residues. The CDR3: CALGVSTIPFLAGDLDKLIF. CDR3 nucleotides: TGTGCTCTTGGGGTCTCAACTATCCCCTTTCTCGCTGGGGATCTCGATAAACTCATCTTT.

Sample share makes this clone large. This rearrangement joins TRDV2 to TRDJ2; possibly TRDD3 for D (6 bases). Germline V gives CDR1 GEAIGNYY, CDR2 EKD. Trimming removed 1 base from V and 0 bases from J, with 14 bases in between. This CDR3 region has 17 residues. CDR3 bases: TGTGCCTGTGACACTGGGGGTTACGGAGCTTTGACAGCACAACTCTTCTTT. Amino acid sequence: CACDTGGYGALTAQLFF.

This clone counts as large (0.1 to 1%). The chain combines TRDV1 with TRDJ1, with 8 bases identical to TRDD2. The CDR3 covers 18 residues. Trimming took 3 bases from V and 0 from J; bases not matched to a gene: 12. Germline assignment: CDR1 TSWWSYY and CDR2 QGS. In DNA form, the CDR3 reads TGTGCTCTTGGGGACCTGTCCTTCCTAGGAGTTTACACCGATAAACTCATCTTT. Its translation is CALGDLSFLGVYTDKLIF.

V usage is TRDV2 and J usage is TRDJ2, with a tentative D call TRDD2 (5 bases). No J gene was available from TCRdb, and it was assigned here by a germline match of the DNA. Germline lookup yields CDR1 GEAIGNYY and CDR2 EKD. Trimming removed 5 bases at V and 7 bases at J, with 22 bases between. The CDR3 runs 16 residues. The CDR3 sequence: CACALFPRYEGAQLFF. CDR3 DNA: TGTGCCTGTGCCCTCTTCCCCCGCTATGAGGGAGCACAACTCTTCTTT.

By frequency in the sample, this clone is large. The chain has TRDV1 and TRDJ1; 8 positions match TRDD2. Trimming removed 5 bases from V and 4 bases from J; junction bases left unmatched: 24. The CDR3 consists of 20 residues. CDR1 is TSWWSYY, CDR2 QGS, per germline. CDR3 nucleotides: TGTGCTCTTGGGCCGCGTTCCTTCCTAGAGTACTGGACCCATCACGATAAACTCATCTTT. This codes for CALGPRSFLEYWTHHDKLIF.